Reported below is one T cell receptor beta chain. No antigen is known for it. Constant-segment primers and 5'RACE yielded cDNA libraries for TCR alpha and TCR beta, each carrying sample barcodes and UMIs. Each CDR3 protein is one row after TCRdb ran MiXCR on the 5' RACE reads. The sample carries some 300,000 distinct CDR3 sequences, about 20% recorded once. The data originate from a study of T-cell memory formation after mild COVID-19. Study background: Clusters of TCRs were largely donor specific.

Study findings and constraints: Some clones that responded turned up in pre-infection memory, which suggests that cross-reactive memory joined in. Of the contracting clones, CD4+ ones lay mainly in CM and EM, and CD8+ ones in EMRA.

Sequenced input: PBMCs or a T cell subset sorted from them (not recorded which). The TCR comes from a man younger than 35 who had mild COVID-19 (a few samples of this study predate the infection). Cell type and time point are not known.

This chain's CDR3 is CASSETGGAETQYF. CDR3 bases: TGCGCCAGCAGCGAGACAGGGGGAGCTGAGACCCAGTACTTC. The V gene is TRBV5-1, the J gene TRBJ2-5; the match to TRBD1 covers 9 bases. The CDR3 spans 14 residues. The germline CDR1 and CDR2 sequences are SGHRS and YFSETQ. The V and J ends lost 4 bases and 5 bases, in that order; junction bases with no gene match: 6.